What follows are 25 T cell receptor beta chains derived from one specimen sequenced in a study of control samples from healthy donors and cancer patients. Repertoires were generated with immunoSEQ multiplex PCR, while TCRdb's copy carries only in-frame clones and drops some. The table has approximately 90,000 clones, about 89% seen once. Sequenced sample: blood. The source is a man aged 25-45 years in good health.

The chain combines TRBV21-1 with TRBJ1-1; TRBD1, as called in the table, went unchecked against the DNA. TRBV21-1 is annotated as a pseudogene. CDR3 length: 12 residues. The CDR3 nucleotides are TGTGCCAGCAGCGACAGGAACACTGAAGCTTTCTTT. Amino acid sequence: CASSDRNTEAFF.

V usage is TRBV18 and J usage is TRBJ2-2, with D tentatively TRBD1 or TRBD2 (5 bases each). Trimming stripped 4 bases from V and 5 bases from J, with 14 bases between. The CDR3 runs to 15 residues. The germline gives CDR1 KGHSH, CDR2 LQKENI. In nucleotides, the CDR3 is TGTGCCAGCTCACAGTCTCAGGGAGATACCGGGGAGCTGTTTTTT. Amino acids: CASSQSQGDTGELFF.

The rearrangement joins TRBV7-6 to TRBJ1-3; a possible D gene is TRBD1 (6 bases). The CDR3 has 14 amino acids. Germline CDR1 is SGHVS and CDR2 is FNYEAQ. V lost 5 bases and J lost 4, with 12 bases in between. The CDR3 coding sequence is TGTGCCAGCAGCCCGAGGGGGGCCGGAAACACCATATATTTT. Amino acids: CASSPRGAGNTIYF.

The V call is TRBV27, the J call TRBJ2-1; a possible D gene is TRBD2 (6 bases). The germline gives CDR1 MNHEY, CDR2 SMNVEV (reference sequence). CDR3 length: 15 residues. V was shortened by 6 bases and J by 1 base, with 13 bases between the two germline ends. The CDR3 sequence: CASRTPGLSYNEQFF. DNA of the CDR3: TGTGCCAGCAGGACCCCGGGACTTTCCTACAATGAGCAGTTCTTC.

The CDR3 region is CASSSAGVGNTIYF. Here the CDR3 DNA reads TGTGCCAGCAGCTCGGCAGGGGTTGGAAACACCATATATTTT. The chain carries TRBV7-6 and TRBJ1-3; the D gene is possibly TRBD1 (6 bases). This CDR3 region has 14 residues. Trimming took off 4 bases at V and 3 bases at J, with 10 bases between the two ends. CDR1 is SGHVS and CDR2 is FNYEAQ in the germline V gene.

The CDR3 loop is CASAYDSYYEQYF. The CDR3 nucleotides are TGCGCCAGCGCGTATGACTCCTACTACGAGCAGTACTTC. V gene TRBV10-2 combines with J gene TRBJ2-7; the D is unclear. V lost 8 bases and J 3 bases, leaving 14 bases between the germline ends. This CDR3 has 13 amino acids. Germline CDR1 is WSHSY and CDR2 is SAAADI.

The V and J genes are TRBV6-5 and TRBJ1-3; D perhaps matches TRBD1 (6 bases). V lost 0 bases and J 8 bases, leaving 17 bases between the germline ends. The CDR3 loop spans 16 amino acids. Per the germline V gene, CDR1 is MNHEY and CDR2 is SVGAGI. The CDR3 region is CASSYSASGGQDTIYF. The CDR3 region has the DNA TGTGCCAGCAGTTACTCGGCATCGGGGGGCCAAGACACCATATATTTT.

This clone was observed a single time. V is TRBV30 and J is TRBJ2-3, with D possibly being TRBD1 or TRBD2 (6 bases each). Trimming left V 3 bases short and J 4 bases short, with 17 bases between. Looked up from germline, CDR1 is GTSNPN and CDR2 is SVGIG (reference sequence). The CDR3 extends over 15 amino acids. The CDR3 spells CAWRGGGGIPDTQYF. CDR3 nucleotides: TGTGCCTGGAGGGGCGGAGGGGGTATCCCAGATACGCAGTATTTT.

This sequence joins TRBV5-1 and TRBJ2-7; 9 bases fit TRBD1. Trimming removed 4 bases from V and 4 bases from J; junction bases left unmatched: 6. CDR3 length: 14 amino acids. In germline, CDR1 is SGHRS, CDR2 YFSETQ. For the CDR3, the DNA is TGCGCCAGCAGCAAAGGGGACAGGGAGTACGAGCAGTACTTC. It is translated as CASSKGDREYEQYF. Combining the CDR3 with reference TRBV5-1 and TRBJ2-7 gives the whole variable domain KAGVTQTPRYLIKTRGQQVTLSCSPISGHRSVSWYQQTPGQGLQFLFEYFSETQRNKGNFPGRFSGRQFSNSRSEMNVSTLELGDSALYLCASSKGDREYEQYFGPGTRLTVT.

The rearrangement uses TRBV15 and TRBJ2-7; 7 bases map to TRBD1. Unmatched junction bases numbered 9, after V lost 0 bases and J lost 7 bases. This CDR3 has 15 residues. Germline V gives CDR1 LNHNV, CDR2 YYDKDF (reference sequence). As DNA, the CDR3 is TGTGCCACCAGCAGAGATCTAAGTAGGGGGCGGGAGCAGTACGTC. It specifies CATSRDLSRGREQYV.

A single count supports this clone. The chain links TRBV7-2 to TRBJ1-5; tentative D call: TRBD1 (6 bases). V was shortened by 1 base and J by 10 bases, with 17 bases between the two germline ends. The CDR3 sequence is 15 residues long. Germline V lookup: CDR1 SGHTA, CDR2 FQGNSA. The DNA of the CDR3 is TGTGCCAGCAGCTTAGAGACAGGCGTCGTAGGTCCCCAGCATTTT. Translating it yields CASSLETGVVGPQHF.

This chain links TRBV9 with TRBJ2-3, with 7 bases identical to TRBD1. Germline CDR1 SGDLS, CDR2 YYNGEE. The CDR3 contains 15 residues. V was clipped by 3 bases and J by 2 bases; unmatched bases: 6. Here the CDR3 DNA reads TGTGCCAGCAGCGCCCGACAGGGTCACACAGATACGCAGTATTTT. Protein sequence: CASSARQGHTDTQYF.

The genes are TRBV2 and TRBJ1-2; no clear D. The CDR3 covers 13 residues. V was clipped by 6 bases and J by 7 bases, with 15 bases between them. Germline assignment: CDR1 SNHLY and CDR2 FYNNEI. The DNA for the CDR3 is TGTGCCAGCAGCGGCAATATTGGCTCTGGCTACACCTTC. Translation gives CASSGNIGSGYTF. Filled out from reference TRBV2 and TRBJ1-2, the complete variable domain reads EPEVTQTPSHQVTQMGQEVILRCVPISNHLYFYWYRQILGQKVEFLVSFYNNEISEKSEIFDDQFSVERPDGSNFTLKIRSTKLEDSAMYFCASSGNIGSGYTFGSGTRLTVV.

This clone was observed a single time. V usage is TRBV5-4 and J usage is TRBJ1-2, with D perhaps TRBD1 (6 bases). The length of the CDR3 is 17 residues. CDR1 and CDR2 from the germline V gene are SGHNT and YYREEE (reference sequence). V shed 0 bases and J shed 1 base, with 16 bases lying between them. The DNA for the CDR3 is TGTGCCAGCAGCTTGGCCGGGGCAGGGGATCTTAACTATGGCTACACCTTC. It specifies CASSLAGAGDLNYGYTF.

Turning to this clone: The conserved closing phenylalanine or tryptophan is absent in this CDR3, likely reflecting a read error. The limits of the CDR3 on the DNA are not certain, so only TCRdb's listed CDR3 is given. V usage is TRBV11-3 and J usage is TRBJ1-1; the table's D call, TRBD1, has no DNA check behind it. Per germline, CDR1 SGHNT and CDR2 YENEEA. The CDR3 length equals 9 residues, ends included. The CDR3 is CASSSWALA.

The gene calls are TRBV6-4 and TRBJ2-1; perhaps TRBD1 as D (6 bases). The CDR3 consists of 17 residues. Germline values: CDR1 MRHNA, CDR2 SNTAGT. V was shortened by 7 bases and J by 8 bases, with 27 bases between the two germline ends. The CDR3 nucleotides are TGTGCCAGCATCCATATTTCCCCCGGGACATCCTTCGATGAGCAGTTCTTC. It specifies CASIHISPGTSFDEQFF.

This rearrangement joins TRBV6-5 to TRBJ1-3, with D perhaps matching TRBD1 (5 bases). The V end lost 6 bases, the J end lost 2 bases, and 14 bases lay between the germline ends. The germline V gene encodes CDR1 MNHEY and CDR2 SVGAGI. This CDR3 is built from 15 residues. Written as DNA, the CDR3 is TGTGCCAGCAGACGTCCAGGGCAGGCTGGAAACACCATATATTTT. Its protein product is CASRRPGQAGNTIYF.

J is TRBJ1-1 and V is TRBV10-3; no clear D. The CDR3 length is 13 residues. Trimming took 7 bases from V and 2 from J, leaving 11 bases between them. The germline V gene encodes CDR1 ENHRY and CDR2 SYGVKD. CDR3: CAIIGNSNTEAFF. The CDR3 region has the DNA TGTGCCATCATAGGGAATAGCAACACTGAAGCTTTCTTT.

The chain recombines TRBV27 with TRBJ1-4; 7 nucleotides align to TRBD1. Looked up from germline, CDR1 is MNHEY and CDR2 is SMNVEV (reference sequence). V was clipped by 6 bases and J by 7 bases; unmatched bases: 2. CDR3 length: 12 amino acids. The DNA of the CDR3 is TGTGCCAGCAGCCCAGGGGGTGAAAAACTGTTTTTT. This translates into CASSPGGEKLFF.

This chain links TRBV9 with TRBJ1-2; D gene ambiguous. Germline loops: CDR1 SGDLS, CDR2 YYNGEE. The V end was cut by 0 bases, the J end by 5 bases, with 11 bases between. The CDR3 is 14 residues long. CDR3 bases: TGTGCCAGCAGCGTAGCTTCCAACCCTTATGGCTACACCTTC. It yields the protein CASSVASNPYGYTF.

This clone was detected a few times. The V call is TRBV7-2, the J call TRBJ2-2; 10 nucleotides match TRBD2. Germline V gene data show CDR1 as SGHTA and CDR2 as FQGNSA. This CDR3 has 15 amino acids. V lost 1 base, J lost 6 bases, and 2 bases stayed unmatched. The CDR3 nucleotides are TGTGCCAGCAGCTTAGTAGGACTAGCGGCCGGGGAGCTGTTTTTT. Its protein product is CASSLVGLAAGELFF.

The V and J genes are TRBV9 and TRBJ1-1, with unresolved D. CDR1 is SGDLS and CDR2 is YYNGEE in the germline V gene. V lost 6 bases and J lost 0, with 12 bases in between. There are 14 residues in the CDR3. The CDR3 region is CASNPNGMNTEAFF. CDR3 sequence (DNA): TGTGCCAGCAACCCCAACGGCATGAACACTGAAGCTTTCTTT. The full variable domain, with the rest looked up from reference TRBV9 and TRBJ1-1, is DSGVTQTPKHLITATGQRVTLRCSPRSGDLSVYWYQQSLDQGLQFLIQYYNGEERAKGNILERFSAQQFPDLHSELNLSSLELGDSALYFCASNPNGMNTEAFFGQGTRLTVV.

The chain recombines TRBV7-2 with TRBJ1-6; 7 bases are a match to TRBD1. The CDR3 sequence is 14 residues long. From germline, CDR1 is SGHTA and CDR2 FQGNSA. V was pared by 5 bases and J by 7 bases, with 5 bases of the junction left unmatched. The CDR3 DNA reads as TGTGCCAGCAGCAACAGGGGAAGGAATTCACCCCTCCACTTT. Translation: CASSNRGRNSPLHF.

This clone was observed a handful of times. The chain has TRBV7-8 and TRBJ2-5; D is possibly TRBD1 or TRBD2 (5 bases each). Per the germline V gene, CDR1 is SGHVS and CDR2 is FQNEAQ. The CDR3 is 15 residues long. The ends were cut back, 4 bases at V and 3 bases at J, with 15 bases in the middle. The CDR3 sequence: CASSSLRGVKETQYF. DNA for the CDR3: TGTGCCAGCAGCTCCCTTAGGGGAGTAAAAGAGACCCAGTACTTC.

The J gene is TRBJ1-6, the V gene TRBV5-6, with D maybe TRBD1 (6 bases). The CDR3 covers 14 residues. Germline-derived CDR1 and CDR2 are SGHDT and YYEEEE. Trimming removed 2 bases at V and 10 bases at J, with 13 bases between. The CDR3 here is CASSLQGLGSPLHF. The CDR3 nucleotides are TGTGCCAGCAGCTTACAGGGTTTAGGATCACCCCTCCACTTT.